One and the same sample provided the 31 T cell receptor beta chains below, sequenced in a study of vaccination and CD4 T cells after COVID-19. These receptors lack a known antigen. Cultured CD4+ T cell DNA was sequenced using the Oncomine TCR Beta short-read assay. TCRdb independently ran MiXCR on the PCR reads; one entry per CDR3 protein. The repertoire holds around 19,000 distinct CDR3 sequences, around 33% seen once, with 2.6% in the top ten. Time point described: late sampling 161 to 241 days after vaccination in a few convalescent patients. The treatment is: approximately nine-day PBMC culture with coronavirus spike peptide pools or control peptides (ViraFEST assay). Here the sequenced sample was CD4+ T cells from blood, cultured in vitro, taken about 7 months after SARS-CoV-2 vaccination. These receptors were taken from a human donor who had recovered from COVID-19.

The rearrangement uses TRBV28 and TRBJ1-2; weak D call: TRBD1 (6 bases). In germline, CDR1 is MDHEN, CDR2 SYDVKM. The CDR3 is 14 residues long. Trimming stripped 5 bases from V and 3 bases from J, with 13 bases between. The CDR3 DNA is TGTGCCAGCAGTGTTGGGGGGGGCGACTATGGCTACACCTTC. It specifies CASSVGGGDYGYTF.

The chain carries TRBV28 and TRBJ1-6, with TRBD1 identical over 8 bases. From germline, CDR1 is MDHEN and CDR2 SYDVKM. The CDR3 covers 14 residues. Losses at the gene ends were 6 bases for V and 8 bases for J; bases not matched to a gene: 6. CDR3 in DNA: TGTGCCAGCAGGTCAGGACAGGGCTATTCACCCCTCCACTTT. The encoded protein is CASRSGQGYSPLHF.

This chain joins TRBV20-1 and TRBJ2-3, with 14 bases matching TRBD2. From germline, CDR1 is DFQATT and CDR2 SNEGSKA (reference sequence). Trimming removed 6 bases from V and 4 bases from J; junction bases left unmatched: 9. The CDR3 is made up of 16 amino acids. DNA of the CDR3: TGCAGTGCCTACACGGGGACTAGCGGGAGCGCAGATACGCAGTATTTT. It encodes CSAYTGTSGSADTQYF.

The chain links TRBV5-4 to TRBJ2-5, with TRBD1 matching 7 bases. The junction had 0 bases not matched to a gene; V was cut back by 3 bases and J by 4 bases. Per the germline V gene, CDR1 is SGHNT and CDR2 is YYREEE (reference sequence). The CDR3 sequence is 12 residues long. Written as DNA, the CDR3 is TGTGCCAGCAGCTGGGACAGAGAGACCCAGTACTTC. Encoded protein: CASSWDRETQYF.

The sample holds a few counts of this clonotype. The chain combines TRBV20-1 with TRBJ2-3; D is undetermined. Germline lookup yields CDR1 DFQATT and CDR2 SNEGSKA (reference sequence). CDR3 size: 13 residues. V was shortened by 6 bases and J by 4 bases, with 14 bases between the two germline ends. The CDR3 loop reads CSAKLIGPDTQYF. DNA for the CDR3: TGCAGTGCAAAACTTATCGGGCCAGATACGCAGTATTTT.

This clonotype was seen more than once but under ten times. CDR3 amino acids: CSASKGGAGLTQYF. Written as DNA, the CDR3 is TGCAGTGCTAGTAAAGGGGGGGCTGGATTGACCCAGTACTTC. The rearrangement links TRBV20-1 to TRBJ2-5; D perhaps matches TRBD2 (7 bases). CDR1 is DFQATT, CDR2 SNEGSKA, per germline (reference sequence). CDR3 length equals 14 residues. The V and J ends lost 3 bases and 7 bases respectively, with 18 bases between them.

This clonotype turned up a few times. This chain connects TRBV10-3 to TRBJ1-2; 8 positions match TRBD1. The CDR3 is made up of 14 amino acids. CDR1 is ENHRY and CDR2 is SYGVKD in the germline V gene. V shed 4 bases, J shed 2 bases, and the junction held 3 bases outside the gene matches. CDR3 nucleotide sequence: TGTGCCATCAGTGTGGGGACAGGCAACTATGGCTACACCTTC. This sequence encodes CAISVGTGNYGYTF.

The chain is built from TRBV29-1 and TRBJ2-3; the match to TRBD2 covers 10 bases. Germline CDR1 reads SQVTM; CDR2 reads ANQGSEA. The CDR3 consists of 15 residues. Trimming took 2 bases from V and 1 from J; bases not matched to a gene: 3. This chain's CDR3 is CSVEQLAGRTDTQYF. In DNA form, the CDR3 reads TGCAGCGTTGAACAACTAGCGGGGCGCACAGATACGCAGTATTTT.

This clonotype was seen a few times. The V and J genes are TRBV27 and TRBJ2-3, with TRBD2 matching 10 bases. V trimming: 8 bases; J trimming: 0 bases; junction bases outside the gene matches: 8. The CDR3 consists of 16 residues. In germline, CDR1 is MNHEY, CDR2 SMNVEV (reference sequence). The CDR3 sequence is CASGSGRPASTDTQYF. The CDR3 DNA reads as TGTGCCAGCGGTAGCGGGAGGCCTGCCAGCACAGATACGCAGTATTTT.

This clonotype came up a few times. The rearrangement links TRBV20-1 to TRBJ1-5; 8 positions agree with TRBD1. Germline loops: CDR1 DFQATT, CDR2 SNEGSKA (reference sequence). After removal of 1 base from V and 8 bases from J, the junction contained 4 bases not matched to a gene. This CDR3 has 13 amino acids. The CDR3 here is CSARADRAKPQHF. CDR3 DNA: TGCAGTGCTAGAGCGGACAGGGCAAAGCCCCAGCATTTT.

In its sample, this clonotype was seen a few times. The V gene is TRBV24-1, the J gene TRBJ2-2, with TRBD1 matching over 10 bases. CDR3 length: 18 residues. With V trimmed by 4 bases and J by 2 bases, 9 bases remained unmatched. Germline CDR1 is KGHDR and CDR2 is SFDVKD. In DNA form, the CDR3 reads TGTGCCACCAGTGACACCAGAGGGACAGGGGCCAACACCGGGGAGCTGTTTTTT. It translates to CATSDTRGTGANTGELFF.

The chain uses TRBV20-1 and TRBJ1-2; a possible D gene is TRBD1 (5 bases). This CDR3 contains 12 residues. V lost 4 bases, J lost 5 bases, and 11 bases lay in between. Germline V CDR1 and CDR2: DFQATT, SNEGSKA (reference sequence). CDR3 DNA sequence: TGCAGTGCTACCAGGGATGGTTATGGCTACACCTTC. Encoded protein: CSATRDGYGYTF.

This clonotype was detected only a few times. This chain joins TRBV11-1 and TRBJ2-3, with D uncertain. There are 16 residues in the CDR3. Germline CDR1 is SGHAT and CDR2 is FQDESV (reference sequence). V dropped 0 bases and J dropped 2 bases, with 12 bases sitting between them. This CDR3 is CASSLAWQANTDTQYF. CDR3 coding DNA: TGTGCCAGCAGCTTAGCGTGGCAAGCTAACACAGATACGCAGTATTTT.

This clonotype turned up a few times. The CDR3 coding sequence is TGTGCCAGCAGTTACGAACTAGTCGGCTACAATGAGCAGTTCTTC. Its protein is CASSYELVGYNEQFF. The genes are TRBV6-5 and TRBJ2-1; D perhaps matches TRBD2 (5 bases). The CDR3 runs to 15 residues. V was cut by 2 bases and J by 3 bases, with 11 bases left in between. Germline lookup yields CDR1 MNHEY and CDR2 SVGAGI.

This clonotype is categorized as medium-sized. The J gene is TRBJ2-3, the V gene TRBV20-1; 8 bases match TRBD2. Per the germline V gene, CDR1 is DFQATT and CDR2 is SNEGSKA (reference sequence). The CDR3 has 14 residues. The J segment lost 5 bases and the V segment lost 0 bases, leaving 4 bases of the junction unmatched. CDR3 DNA sequence: TGCAGTGCTAGAGAGGCGGGAGGAGTAGATACGCAGTATTTT. This codes for CSAREAGGVDTQYF.

This clonotype was recorded once. This sequence joins TRBV28 and TRBJ1-6; D is unclear. There are 15 residues in the CDR3. The V gene lost 3 bases and the J gene lost 7 bases, with 13 bases spanning the gap. Germline-derived CDR1 and CDR2 are MDHEN and SYDVKM. Here the CDR3 reads CASSFNGVKNSPLHF. The CDR3 bases are TGTGCCAGCAGTTTTAATGGGGTGAAAAATTCACCCCTCCACTTT.

There are a few counts of this clonotype. The J gene is TRBJ2-1, the V gene TRBV27; TRBD1 agrees at 7 bases. Germline CDR1 is MNHEY and CDR2 is SMNVEV (reference sequence). V was clipped by 3 bases and J by 2 bases; unmatched bases: 7. This CDR3 is built from 16 residues. The CDR3 DNA reads TGTGCCAGCAGTTTCGTCGCAGGGGGAGCCTACAATGAGCAGTTCTTC. Translated, it gives CASSFVAGGAYNEQFF.

The chain recombines TRBV7-9 with TRBJ2-5; D remains unclear. This CDR3 has 13 residues. CDR1 is SEHNR, CDR2 FQNEAQ, per germline (reference sequence). V dropped 5 bases and J dropped 5 bases, with 12 bases sitting between them. The CDR3: CASSPYIWETQYF. The CDR3 DNA is TGTGCCAGCAGCCCCTACATATGGGAGACCCAGTACTTC.

The J gene is TRBJ2-2, the V gene TRBV2; 9 positions match TRBD2. V shed 4 bases, J shed 6 bases, and the junction held 3 bases outside the gene matches. The length of the CDR3 is 14 residues. Germline CDR1 and CDR2: SNHLY and FYNNEI. The CDR3, as DNA: TGTGCCAGCAGTGGGACTAGCGATCCCGGGGAGCTGTTTTTT. This sequence encodes CASSGTSDPGELFF.

This clonotype occurred a few times. V usage is TRBV20-1 and J usage is TRBJ1-1; D is perhaps TRBD1 (5 bases). This CDR3 is built from 13 residues. Trimming took 3 bases from V and 3 from J, leaving 11 bases between them. Per the germline V gene, CDR1 is DFQATT and CDR2 is SNEGSKA (reference sequence). The CDR3 loop reads CSASRGLDTEAFF. Here the CDR3 DNA reads TGCAGTGCTAGTAGGGGACTGGACACTGAAGCTTTCTTT.

The chain couples TRBV7-2 to TRBJ2-3; maybe TRBD1 (5 bases). Trimming removed 3 bases from V and 4 bases from J, with 11 bases in between. This CDR3 comprises 14 residues. Germline V lookup: CDR1 SGHTA, CDR2 FQGNSA. CDR3 protein: CASSFQGLADTQYF. The CDR3 DNA sequence: TGTGCCAGCAGCTTCCAGGGTCTCGCAGATACGCAGTATTTT.

This clonotype was counted only a few times. The chain has TRBV7-6 and TRBJ2-1; 10 positions match TRBD2. V dropped 3 bases and J dropped 5; count of bases not matched to a gene: 4. CDR1 SGHVS and CDR2 FNYEAQ come from the germline V gene. The CDR3 sequence is 15 residues long. The CDR3 DNA reads as TGTGCCAGCAGCTTGGGGGGGACTAGCGACAATGAGCAGTTCTTC. This sequence encodes CASSLGGTSDNEQFF.

The chain links TRBV28 to TRBJ1-5; TRBD1 might be the D (6 bases). The V gene's germline CDR1 is MDHEN and CDR2 SYDVKM. This CDR3 region has 15 residues. Trimming stripped 6 bases from V and 5 bases from J, with 17 bases between. This chain's CDR3 is CASSDDWTVHQPQHF. The CDR3 DNA follows: TGTGCCAGCAGCGATGATTGGACAGTCCATCAGCCCCAGCATTTT.

In this sample, this clonotype turned up a few times. The chain is built from TRBV27 and TRBJ1-1, with D unresolved. V was cut by 6 bases and J by 1 base, with 6 bases left in between. This CDR3 is 12 amino acids long. Germline V CDR1 and CDR2: MNHEY, SMNVEV (reference sequence). CDR3 DNA: TGTGCCAGCAGGTCCGGGAACACTGAAGCTTTCTTT. This codes for CASRSGNTEAFF.

J is TRBJ2-7 and V is TRBV7-9; D uncertain. Trimming stripped 5 bases from V and 1 base from J, with 6 bases between. In germline, CDR1 is SEHNR, CDR2 FQNEAQ (reference sequence). CDR3 length: 12 amino acids. The CDR3 region is CASSHGSYEQYF. CDR3 nucleotides: TGTGCCAGCAGCCATGGGTCCTACGAGCAGTACTTC.

CDR3 bases: TGCAGTGCTTTTAGCAGCACCTACGAGCAGTACTTC. Encoded protein: CSAFSSTYEQYF. The chain couples TRBV20-1 to TRBJ2-7, with no clear D. CDR1 DFQATT and CDR2 SNEGSKA come from the germline V gene (reference sequence). The CDR3 is made up of 12 amino acids. V was cut by 5 bases and J by 2 bases, with 10 bases left in between.

V is TRBV27 and J is TRBJ2-1; D tentatively reads TRBD1 or TRBD2 (6 bases each). Germline values: CDR1 MNHEY, CDR2 SMNVEV (reference sequence). CDR3 length: 15 residues. Trimming shortened V by 6 bases and J by 2 bases, and 14 bases separated the two germline ends. CDR3: CASSPIRGAYNEQFF. In DNA form, the CDR3 reads TGTGCCAGCAGCCCTATTAGGGGGGCCTACAATGAGCAGTTCTTC.

The chain is built from TRBV5-8 and TRBJ1-1; perhaps TRBD1 as D (5 bases). V shed 4 bases and J shed 7 bases, with 20 bases lying between them. This CDR3 is built from 15 residues. Germline V gene lookup returns CDR1 SGHTS and CDR2 YDEGEE. DNA of the CDR3: TGTGCCAGCAGCCAGCCGTGGCCGGGGGTGGGTGAAGCTTTCTTT. Its protein product is CASSQPWPGVGEAFF.

The chain uses TRBV6-5 and TRBJ2-5, with 12 positions matching TRBD2. Germline V lookup: CDR1 MNHEY, CDR2 SVGAGI. The trim removed 3 bases at V and 12 bases at J, leaving 11 bases unmatched. CDR3 length: 15 residues. As DNA, the CDR3 is TGTGCCAGCAGTTATTACAGGGCTAGCGGGAGGGCTGAGTACTTC. Its translation: CASSYYRASGRAEYF.

This sequence joins TRBV27 and TRBJ2-2; D gene uncertain. Germline CDR1 reads MNHEY; CDR2 reads SMNVEV (reference sequence). The CDR3 has 13 amino acids. V was clipped by 6 bases and J by 6 bases, with 11 bases between them. CDR3 in DNA: TGTGCCAGCAGCCCCGTATTTGCCGGGGAGCTGTTTTTT. It specifies CASSPVFAGELFF.

This clonotype appeared a few times. The gene calls are TRBV20-1 and TRBJ2-7, with TRBD1 as a possible D gene (6 bases). With 4 bases removed from V and 1 base from J, the gap between germline ends came to 11 bases. This CDR3 comprises 13 residues. Germline CDR1 and CDR2: DFQATT and SNEGSKA (reference sequence). CDR3 in amino acids: CSAIPGQSYEQYF. The CDR3 DNA is TGCAGTGCTATCCCTGGACAGTCCTACGAGCAGTACTTC.